The 32 T cell receptor beta chains listed next were all sequenced from one sample in a study of blood T cells in healthy people across ages. Combining a sample-barcoded 5' primer with a J-beta primer mix, a second PCR ran for roughly 6 to 12 cycles. In TCRdb, the 5' RACE reads were re-called with MiXCR into one record per CDR3 protein. This table has about 720,000 distinct CDR3 sequences, just under 25% appearing once. The same data also contributed to another study, on T cells of mothers and their children.

The sample was blood. Receptors were obtained from a boy under 18 in good health.

In this sample, this clonotype turned up a few times. The rearrangement links TRBV9 to TRBJ2-7; 9 nucleotides line up with TRBD1. The CDR3 runs 15 residues. J gave up 2 bases and V 3 bases, and 6 bases lay outside the gene matches. Germline CDR1 SGDLS, CDR2 YYNGEE. Written as DNA, the CDR3 is TGTGCCAGCAGCGCAGGACAGGGGAACACCTACGAGCAGTACTTC. It is translated as CASSAGQGNTYEQYF.

A few counts support this clonotype. V and J are TRBV7-9 and TRBJ2-7, with D perhaps TRBD1 (6 bases). Per germline, CDR1 SEHNR and CDR2 FQNEAQ (reference sequence). The CDR3 runs 15 residues. V was clipped by 2 bases and J by 4 bases, with 15 bases between them. The CDR3 DNA reads TGTGCCAGCAGCTTAAACAGGGATCCGTCTTACGAGCAGTACTTC. Translating it yields CASSLNRDPSYEQYF.

The V call is TRBV27, the J call TRBJ1-2, with D unclear. The CDR3 is 13 residues long. Per the germline V gene, CDR1 is MNHEY and CDR2 is SMNVEV (reference sequence). Trimming pared 0 bases from V and 8 bases from J, leaving 10 bases between. The CDR3 bases are TGTGCCAGCAGTTTATCCCCTATCACCGGCTACACCTTC. Its translation is CASSLSPITGYTF.

This sequence joins TRBV5-4 and TRBJ2-1, with 8 bases matching TRBD2. The germline V gene has CDR1 SGHNT and CDR2 YYREEE (reference sequence). J lost 10 bases, V lost 4 bases, and 7 bases had no gene match. The CDR3 length is 13 residues. CDR3 in DNA: TGTGCCAGCAGCGCGGGACTAGTCGGGGAGCAGTTCTTC. Its translation is CASSAGLVGEQFF.

The V and J genes are TRBV25-1 and TRBJ2-5; a weak D match, TRBD1 (5 bases). Germline CDR1 and CDR2: MGHDK and SYGVNS. The CDR3 runs to 15 residues. Trimming pared 3 bases from V and 2 bases from J, leaving 13 bases between. CDR3: CASSDRPKGQETQYF. The CDR3 DNA is TGTGCCAGCAGTGACAGGCCTAAGGGGCAAGAGACCCAGTACTTC.

The V call is TRBV28, the J call TRBJ1-5; the D is unclear. Germline V gene lookup returns CDR1 MDHEN and CDR2 SYDVKM. V was trimmed by 2 bases and J by 7 bases, leaving 18 bases between them. This CDR3 is 16 amino acids long. The CDR3 sequence: CASSLEEEGFWQPQHF. CDR3 sequence (DNA): TGTGCCAGCAGTTTAGAGGAAGAAGGTTTTTGGCAGCCCCAGCATTTT.

The chain carries TRBV9 and TRBJ2-3; no firm D call. The DNA end is more similar to TRBJ1-5, so the J call may be wrong. This CDR3 contains 14 residues. Per germline, CDR1 SGDLS and CDR2 YYNGEE. CDR3 nucleotides: TGTGCCAGCAGCTCCCGGACGGGTCGGGATACGCAGCATTTT. Amino acid sequence: CASSSRTGRDTQHF.

This clonotype was observed a few times. The rearrangement uses TRBV20-1 and TRBJ1-2; no clear D gene. Trimming took 0 bases from V and 10 from J, leaving 18 bases between them. This CDR3 contains 14 residues. Germline CDR1 reads DFQATT; CDR2 reads SNEGSKA (reference sequence). As DNA, the CDR3 is TGCAGTGCTAGAGATCTTATGGCAGGTGAGGACTACACCTTC. It encodes CSARDLMAGEDYTF.

This clonotype has just a few counts. The genes are TRBV5-1 and TRBJ1-1; D unclear. The V gene lost 2 bases and the J gene lost 0 bases, with 11 bases spanning the gap. Germline CDR1 SGHRS, CDR2 YFSETQ. The CDR3 runs to 15 residues. The CDR3 nucleotides read TGCGCCAGCAGCTTAAGTTTGGTAGTGAACACTGAAGCTTTCTTT. Translation gives CASSLSLVVNTEAFF.

This clonotype was detected many times. The chain joins TRBV5-5 to TRBJ2-5, with D maybe TRBD1 (6 bases). Germline V gene data show CDR1 as SGHKS and CDR2 as YYEKEE (reference sequence). Trimming shortened V by 0 bases and J by 4 bases, and 16 bases separated the two germline ends. This CDR3 spans 16 amino acids. The CDR3 loop reads CASSLATGDMGETQYF. In DNA, the CDR3 is TGTGCCAGCAGCTTGGCCACTGGGGACATGGGAGAGACCCAGTACTTC.

The CDR3 nucleotides read TGCAGCGTTGGAGTTAGCGGGGGGAACGAGCAGTACTTC. Its translation: CSVGVSGGNEQYF. This sequence joins TRBV29-1 and TRBJ2-5, with TRBD2 identical over 10 bases. The assigned J gene may be wrong: the sequence end matches TRBJ2-7 better. The length of the CDR3 is 13 residues. Germline V gene data show CDR1 as SQVTM and CDR2 as ANQGSEA.

This clonotype was detected ten times or more. A junction boundary mismatches the germline segment, possibly from a read error. CDR3 residues: CASSLDNEQFF. CDR3 sequence (DNA): TGTGCCAGCAGCTTAGACAATGAGCAGTTCTTC. The chain joins TRBV12-3 or TRBV12-4 to TRBJ2-1, with D unclear. CDR3 length: 11 residues.

The V call is TRBV4-3, the J call TRBJ2-3, with D possibly being TRBD1 or TRBD2 (6 bases each). The CDR3 is made up of 17 amino acids. Germline V gives CDR1 LGHNA, CDR2 YSLEER. Trimming took off 0 bases at V and 2 bases at J, with 15 bases between the two ends. The CDR3 DNA follows: TGCGCCAGCAGCCAAGATCCTGGGGGGCAGGTCACAGATACGCAGTATTTT. This sequence encodes CASSQDPGGQVTDTQYF.

The sample holds a few counts of this clonotype. V gene TRBV6-1 combines with J gene TRBJ2-5, with D perhaps TRBD1 (6 bases). The CDR3 is 16 residues long. V lost 5 bases and J 3 bases, leaving 19 bases between the germline ends. CDR1 is MNHNS and CDR2 is SASEGT in the germline V gene. CDR3 coding DNA: TGTGCCAGCAGTCATTATTCTGTTGAGGGGGAAGAGACCCAGTACTTC. This sequence encodes CASSHYSVEGEETQYF.

The J gene is TRBJ2-4, the V gene TRBV12-3 or TRBV12-4, with 8 bases that match TRBD1. The trim removed 6 bases at V and 6 bases at J, leaving 7 bases unmatched. The CDR3 contains 14 residues. The CDR3 loop reads CASSAGGDGNIQYF. The CDR3 nucleotides are TGTGCCAGCAGCGCAGGGGGCGACGGAAACATTCAGTACTTC.

This clonotype has only a few counts. The V and J genes are TRBV6-5 and TRBJ1-1; 11 nucleotides match TRBD1. The CDR3 is 13 residues long. V dropped 6 bases and J dropped 4; count of bases not matched to a gene: 1. Per germline, CDR1 MNHEY and CDR2 SVGAGI. The CDR3 loop reads CASRGQGVTEAFF. The CDR3 bases are TGTGCCAGCAGGGGACAGGGGGTCACTGAAGCTTTCTTT.

This clonotype has just a few counts. The chain links TRBV7-6 to TRBJ2-5; 9 nucleotides line up with TRBD1. Germline-derived CDR1 and CDR2 are SGHVS and FNYEAQ. CDR3 length equals 17 residues. J was trimmed by 0 bases and V by 6 bases; bases with no gene match: 11. The CDR3 loop is CASRPPGQGTDQETQYF. CDR3 bases: TGTGCCAGCAGGCCTCCTGGACAGGGGACGGACCAAGAGACCCAGTACTTC.

This clonotype was counted between two and nine times. CDR3 coding DNA: TGTGCCAGCGGGGTAGGGGCCGGGCGCTACGAGCAGTACTTC. It translates to CASGVGAGRYEQYF. The chain uses TRBV7-2 and TRBJ2-7, with a tentative D call TRBD1 (5 bases). CDR1 and CDR2 from the germline V gene are SGHTA and FQGNSA. Deletions cut 8 bases from V and 3 bases from J, with 17 bases between. CDR3 size: 14 residues.

The gene calls are TRBV15 and TRBJ2-2; the D gene is possibly TRBD1 (5 bases). V was clipped by 5 bases and J by 4 bases, with 17 bases between them. This CDR3 is 16 amino acids long. Per the germline V gene, CDR1 is LNHNV and CDR2 is YYDKDF (reference sequence). The chain's CDR3 is CATSGSRDWATGELFF. The CDR3 DNA reads TGTGCCACCAGCGGATCCAGGGATTGGGCCACCGGGGAGCTGTTTTTT. Variable domain in full (rest from reference TRBV15 and TRBJ2-2): DAMVIQNPRYQVTQFGKPVTLSCSQTLNHNVMYWYQQKSSQAPKLLFHYYDKDFNNEADTPDNFQSRRPNTSFCFLDIRSPGLGDTAMYLCATSGSRDWATGELFFGEGSRLTVL.

This clonotype was seen only a few times. The genes are TRBV3-1 and TRBJ2-2, with a possible D match to TRBD1 (5 bases). The CDR3 is made up of 14 amino acids. From germline, CDR1 is LGHDT and CDR2 YNNKEL (reference sequence). V was trimmed by 3 bases and J by 4 bases, leaving 9 bases between them. The CDR3 sequence is CASSQLRATGELFF. The CDR3 DNA reads TGTGCCAGCAGCCAGCTCAGGGCCACCGGGGAGCTGTTTTTT.

The chain combines TRBV7-2 with TRBJ2-5; D remains unclear. The CDR3 has 13 residues. Trimming took off 7 bases at V and 0 bases at J, with 9 bases between the two ends. Per germline, CDR1 SGHTA and CDR2 FQGNSA. The CDR3 loop reads CASKFYYQETQYF. CDR3 nucleotide sequence: TGTGCCAGCAAATTCTATTACCAAGAGACCCAGTACTTC.

This chain uses TRBV20-1 with TRBJ2-7; 7 bases are shared with TRBD2. After removal of 6 bases from V and 0 bases from J, the junction contained 11 bases not matched to a gene. The V gene's germline CDR1 is DFQATT and CDR2 SNEGSKA (reference sequence). The CDR3 spans 15 residues. The CDR3 DNA reads as TGCAGTGCATTGGAACCTAGCGGTTCCTCCTACGAGCAGTACTTC. Residues: CSALEPSGSSYEQYF.

The chain employs TRBV7-2 and TRBJ2-3, with 7 positions matching TRBD2. The germline V gene encodes CDR1 SGHTA and CDR2 FQGNSA. The CDR3 consists of 16 residues. The J segment lost 4 bases and the V segment lost 0 bases, leaving 7 bases of the junction unmatched. CDR3 nucleotide sequence: TGTGCCAGCAGCTTAGCACCGGGGGGACTCGCAGATACGCAGTATTTT. It specifies CASSLAPGGLADTQYF.

This clonotype occurred a few times. This chain uses TRBV7-3 with TRBJ1-2; 7 bases agree with TRBD1. Unmatched junction bases numbered 13, after V lost 5 bases and J lost 4 bases. Looked up from germline, CDR1 is SGHTA and CDR2 is FQGTGA. CDR3 size: 16 residues. CDR3: CASSKSGQPRVYGYTF. CDR3 bases: TGTGCCAGCAGCAAATCGGGACAGCCGAGAGTCTATGGCTACACCTTC.

This clonotype was observed a handful of times. The V call is TRBV10-3, the J call TRBJ2-5; 13 nucleotides line up with TRBD2. Germline values: CDR1 ENHRY, CDR2 SYGVKD. V gave up 0 bases and J gave up 4 bases; unmatched junction bases: 17. The CDR3 runs to 21 residues. The CDR3, as DNA: TGTGCCATCAGTGAGTCCTATGGAGGGACTAGCGGGGAGATCGGGGCAGAGACCCAGTACTTC. This sequence encodes CAISESYGGTSGEIGAETQYF.

This clonotype has a handful of counts. The V call is TRBV27, the J call TRBJ2-1, with 8 bases that match TRBD2. The germline CDR1 and CDR2 sequences are MNHEY and SMNVEV (reference sequence). This CDR3 is built from 15 residues. Trimming removed 6 bases from V and 2 bases from J; junction bases left unmatched: 6. The CDR3: CASRAGGPPYNEQFF. In DNA form, the CDR3 reads TGTGCCAGCAGGGCGGGAGGCCCCCCCTACAATGAGCAGTTCTTC.

The chain uses TRBV12-3 or TRBV12-4 and TRBJ2-5; tentative D call: TRBD2 (6 bases). V lost 7 bases to trimming and J lost 9 bases, with 24 bases between them. CDR3 length equals 15 residues. In nucleotides, the CDR3 is TGTGCCAGCACCCCCTCCGGTCCTAGCGCGTGGGCCCAGTACTTC. The encoded protein is CASTPSGPSAWAQYF.

The chain uses TRBV6-1 and TRBJ1-2, with D unresolved. The CDR3 has 14 residues. In germline, CDR1 is MNHNS, CDR2 SASEGT. Trimming pared 2 bases from V and 7 bases from J, leaving 14 bases between. The CDR3 reads CASSEPDTRTGYTF. For the CDR3, the DNA is TGTGCCAGCAGTGAACCCGACACGAGGACTGGCTACACCTTC.

This clonotype was recorded once. The junction departs from the called germline gene at one end, perhaps through a read error. The rearrangement links TRBV6-1 to TRBJ2-7; 11 bases are shared with TRBD1. The germline CDR1 and CDR2 sequences are MNHNS and SASEGT. This CDR3 has 17 amino acids. DNA for the CDR3: TGTGCCAGCACACGGACAGGGGGCAAGACTTACTCCTACGGGCAGTACTTC. It encodes CASTRTGGKTYSYGQYF.

The chain employs TRBV27 and TRBJ2-5; tentatively, D is TRBD2 (6 bases). Judging by the DNA end, TRBJ2-1 fits better; the J call may be wrong. The CDR3 is made up of 12 amino acids. The V gene's germline CDR1 is MNHEY and CDR2 SMNVEV (reference sequence). The CDR3 DNA sequence: TGTGCCACCCGAGGACTATCGGGTGAGCAGTTCTTC. This translates into CATRGLSGEQFF.

This clonotype was observed a few times. V usage is TRBV10-2 and J usage is TRBJ2-5; 7 bases agree with TRBD1. The germline V gene has CDR1 WSHSY and CDR2 SAAADI. V lost 3 bases to trimming and J lost 5 bases; unmatched junction nucleotides: 6. The CDR3 is 14 amino acids. The CDR3 bases are TGCGCCAGCAGTGACCCGAGGGGGCGGGAGACCCAGTACTTC. Protein product: CASSDPRGRETQYF.

The V and J genes are TRBV7-3 and TRBJ2-5, with 7 nucleotides matching TRBD1. This CDR3 has 15 amino acids. The V gene end was trimmed by 2 bases and the J gene end by 2 bases; junction bases not matched to a gene: 5. The germline CDR1 and CDR2 sequences are SGHTA and FQGTGA. DNA for the CDR3: TGTGCCAGCAGCTTACAACCGGGACAGCAAGAGACCCAGTACTTC. This encodes CASSLQPGQQETQYF. Looking up the rest from reference TRBV7-3 and TRBJ2-5 gives the full variable domain: GAGVSQTPSNKVTEKGKYVELRCDPISGHTALYWYRQSLGQGPEFLIYFQGTGAADDSGLPNDRFFAVRPEGSVSTLKIQRTERGDSAVYLCASSLQPGQQETQYFGPGTRLLVL.